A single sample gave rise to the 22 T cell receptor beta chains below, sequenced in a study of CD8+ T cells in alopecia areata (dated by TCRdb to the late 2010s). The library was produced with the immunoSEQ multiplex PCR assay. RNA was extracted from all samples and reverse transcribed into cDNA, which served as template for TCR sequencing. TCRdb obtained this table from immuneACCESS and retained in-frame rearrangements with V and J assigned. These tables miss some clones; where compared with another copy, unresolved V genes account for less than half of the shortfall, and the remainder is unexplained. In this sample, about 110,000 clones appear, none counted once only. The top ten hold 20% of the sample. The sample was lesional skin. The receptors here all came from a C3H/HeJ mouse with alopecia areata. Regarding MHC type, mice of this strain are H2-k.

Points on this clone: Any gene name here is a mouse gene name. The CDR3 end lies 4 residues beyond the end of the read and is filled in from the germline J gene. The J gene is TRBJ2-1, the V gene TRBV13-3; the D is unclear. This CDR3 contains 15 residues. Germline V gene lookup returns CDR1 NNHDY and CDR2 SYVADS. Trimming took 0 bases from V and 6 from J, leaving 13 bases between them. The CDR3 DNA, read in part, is TGTGCCAGCAGTGATGCACGGCAGGCGGGTGCT. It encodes CASSDARQAGA. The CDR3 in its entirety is CASSDARQAGAEQFF.

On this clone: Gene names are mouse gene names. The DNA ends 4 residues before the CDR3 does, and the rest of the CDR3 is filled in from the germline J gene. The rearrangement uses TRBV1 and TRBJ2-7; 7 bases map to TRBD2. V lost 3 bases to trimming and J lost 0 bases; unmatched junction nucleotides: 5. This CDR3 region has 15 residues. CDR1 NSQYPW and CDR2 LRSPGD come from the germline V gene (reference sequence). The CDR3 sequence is CTCSARWGSSYEQYF. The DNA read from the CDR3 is TGCACCTGCAGTGCCCGCTGGGGGAGCTCCTAT. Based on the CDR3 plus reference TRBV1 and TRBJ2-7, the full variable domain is VTLLEQNPRWRLVPRGQAVNLRCILKNSQYPWMSWYQQDLQKQLQWLFTLRSPGDKEVKSLPGADYLATRVTDTELRLQVANMSQGRTLYCTCSARWGSSYEQYFGPGTRLTVL.

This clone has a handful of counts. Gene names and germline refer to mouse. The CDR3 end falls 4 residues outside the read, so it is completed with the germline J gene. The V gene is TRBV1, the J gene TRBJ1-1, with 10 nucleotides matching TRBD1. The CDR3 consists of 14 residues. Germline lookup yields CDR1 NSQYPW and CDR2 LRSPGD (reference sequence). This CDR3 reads CTCSARTGGREVFF. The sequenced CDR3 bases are TGCACCTGCAGTGCAAGGACAGGGGGAAGA.

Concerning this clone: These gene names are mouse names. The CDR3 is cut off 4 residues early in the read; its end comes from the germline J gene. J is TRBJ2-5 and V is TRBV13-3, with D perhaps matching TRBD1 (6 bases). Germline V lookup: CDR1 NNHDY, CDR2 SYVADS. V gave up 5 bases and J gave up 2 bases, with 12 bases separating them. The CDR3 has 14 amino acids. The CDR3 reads CASSPGTSQDTQYF. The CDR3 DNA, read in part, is TGTGCCAGCAGCCCCGGGACATCCCAAGAC.

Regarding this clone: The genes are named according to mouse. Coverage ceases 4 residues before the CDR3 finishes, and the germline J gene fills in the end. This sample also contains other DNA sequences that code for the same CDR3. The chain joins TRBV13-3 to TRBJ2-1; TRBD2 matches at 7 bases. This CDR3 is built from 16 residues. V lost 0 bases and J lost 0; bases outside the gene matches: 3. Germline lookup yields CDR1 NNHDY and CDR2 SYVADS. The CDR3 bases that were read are TGTGCCAGCAGTGATGGGGGGGGTCCTAACTATGCT. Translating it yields CASSDGGGPNYA. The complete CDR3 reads CASSDGGGPNYAEQFF.

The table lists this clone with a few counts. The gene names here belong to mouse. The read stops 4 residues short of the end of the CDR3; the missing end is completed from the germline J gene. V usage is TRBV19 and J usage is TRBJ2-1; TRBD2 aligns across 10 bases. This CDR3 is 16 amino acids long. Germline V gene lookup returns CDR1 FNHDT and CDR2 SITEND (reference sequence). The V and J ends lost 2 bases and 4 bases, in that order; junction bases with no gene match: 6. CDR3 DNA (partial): TGTGCCAGCAGTATCCAGGGACTGGGGATTTATGCT. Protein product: CASSIQGLGIYA. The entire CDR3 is CASSIQGLGIYAEQFF.

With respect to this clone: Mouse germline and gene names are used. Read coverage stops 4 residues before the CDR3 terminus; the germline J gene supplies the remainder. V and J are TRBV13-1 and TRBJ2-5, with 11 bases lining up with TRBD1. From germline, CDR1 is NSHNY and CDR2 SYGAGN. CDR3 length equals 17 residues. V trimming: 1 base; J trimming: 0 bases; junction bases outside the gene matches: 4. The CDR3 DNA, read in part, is TGTGCCAGCAGTGATTGGACAGGGGGCTTTAACCAAGAC. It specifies CASSDWTGGFNQD. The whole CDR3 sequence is CASSDWTGGFNQDTQYF.

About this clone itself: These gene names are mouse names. The CDR3 is CASSIRTGEVFF. The covered CDR3 bases are TGTGCCAGCAGTATTCGGACAGGA. The chain recombines TRBV19 with TRBJ1-1; TRBD1 agrees at 7 bases. Read coverage stops 4 residues before the CDR3 terminus; the germline J gene supplies the remainder. The germline V gene encodes CDR1 FNHDT and CDR2 SITEND (reference sequence). CDR3 size: 12 residues.

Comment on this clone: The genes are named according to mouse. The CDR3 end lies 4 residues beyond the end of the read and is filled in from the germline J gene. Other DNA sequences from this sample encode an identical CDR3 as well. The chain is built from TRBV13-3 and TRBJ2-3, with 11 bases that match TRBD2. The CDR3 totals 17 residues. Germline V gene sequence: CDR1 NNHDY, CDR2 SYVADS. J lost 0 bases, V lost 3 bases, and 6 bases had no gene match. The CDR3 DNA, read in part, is TGTGCCAGCAGTGGTCCCGGGACTGGGGGTAGTGCAGAA. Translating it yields CASSGPGTGGSAE. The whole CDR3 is CASSGPGTGGSAETLYF.

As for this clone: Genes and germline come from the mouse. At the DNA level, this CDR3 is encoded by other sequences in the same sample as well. The CDR3 is CTCSADLGGRGQDTQYF. The CDR3 bases that were read are TGCACCTGCAGTGCAGATCTGGGGGGAAGGGGCCAAGAC. The chain has TRBV1 and TRBJ2-5, with 8 bases fitting TRBD2. The read halts 4 residues ahead of the CDR3 end, with the missing end drawn from the germline J gene. The germline gives CDR1 NSQYPW, CDR2 LRSPGD (reference sequence). The CDR3 sequence is 17 residues long. Germline trimming cut 0 bases from V and 2 bases from J; bases unmatched to any gene: 7.

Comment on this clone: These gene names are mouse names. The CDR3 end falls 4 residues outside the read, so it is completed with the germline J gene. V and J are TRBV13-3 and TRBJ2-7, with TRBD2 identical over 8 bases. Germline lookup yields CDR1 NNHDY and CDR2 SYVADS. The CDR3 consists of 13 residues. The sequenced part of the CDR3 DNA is TGTGCCAGCAGTCCCGGGACTGGTGAT. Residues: CASSPGTGD. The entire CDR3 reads CASSPGTGDEQYF.

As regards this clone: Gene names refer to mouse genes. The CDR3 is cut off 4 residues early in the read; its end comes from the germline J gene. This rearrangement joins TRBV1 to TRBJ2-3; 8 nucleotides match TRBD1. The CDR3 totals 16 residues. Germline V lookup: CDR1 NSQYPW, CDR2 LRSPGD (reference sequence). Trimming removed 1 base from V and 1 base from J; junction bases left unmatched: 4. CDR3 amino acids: CTCSAAGTGRAETLYF. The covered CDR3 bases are TGCACCTGCAGTGCAGCTGGGACAGGACGTGCAGAA.

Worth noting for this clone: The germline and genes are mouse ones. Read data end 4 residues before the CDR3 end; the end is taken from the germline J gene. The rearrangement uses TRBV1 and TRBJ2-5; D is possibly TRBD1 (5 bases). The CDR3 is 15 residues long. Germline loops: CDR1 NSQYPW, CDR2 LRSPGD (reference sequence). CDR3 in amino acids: CTCSADVREEDTQYF. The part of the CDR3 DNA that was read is TGCACCTGCAGTGCAGATGTCAGGGAGGAAGAC.

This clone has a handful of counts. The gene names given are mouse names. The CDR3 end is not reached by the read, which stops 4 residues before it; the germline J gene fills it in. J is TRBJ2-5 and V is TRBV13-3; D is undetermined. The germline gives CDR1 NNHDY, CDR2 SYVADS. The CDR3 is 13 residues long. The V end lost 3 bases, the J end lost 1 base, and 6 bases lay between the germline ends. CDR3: CASSVKYQDTQYF. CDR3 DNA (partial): TGTGCCAGCAGTGTCAAATACCAAGAC.

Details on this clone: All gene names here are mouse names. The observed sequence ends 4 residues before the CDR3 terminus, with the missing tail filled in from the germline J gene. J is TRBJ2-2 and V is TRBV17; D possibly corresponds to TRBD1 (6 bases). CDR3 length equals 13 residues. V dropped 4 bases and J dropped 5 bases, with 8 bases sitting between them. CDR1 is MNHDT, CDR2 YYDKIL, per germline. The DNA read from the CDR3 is TGTGCTAGCAGTATCAGGGGAACCGGG. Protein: CASSIRGTG. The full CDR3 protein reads CASSIRGTGQLYF.

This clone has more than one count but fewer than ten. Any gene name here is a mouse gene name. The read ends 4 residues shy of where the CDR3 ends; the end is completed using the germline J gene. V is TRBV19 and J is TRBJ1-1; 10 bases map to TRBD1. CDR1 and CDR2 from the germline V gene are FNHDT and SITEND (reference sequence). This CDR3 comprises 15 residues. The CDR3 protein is CASSIEGQGRTEVFF. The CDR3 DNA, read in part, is TGTGCCAGCAGTATAGAGGGACAGGGGAGGACA.

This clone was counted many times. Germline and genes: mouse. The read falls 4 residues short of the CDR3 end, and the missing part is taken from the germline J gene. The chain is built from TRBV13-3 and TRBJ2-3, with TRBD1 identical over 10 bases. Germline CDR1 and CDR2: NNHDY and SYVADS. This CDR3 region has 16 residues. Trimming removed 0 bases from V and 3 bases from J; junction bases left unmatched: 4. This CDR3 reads CASSDAETGGAETLYF. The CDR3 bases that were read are TGTGCCAGCAGTGATGCAGAGACAGGGGGCGCAGAA.

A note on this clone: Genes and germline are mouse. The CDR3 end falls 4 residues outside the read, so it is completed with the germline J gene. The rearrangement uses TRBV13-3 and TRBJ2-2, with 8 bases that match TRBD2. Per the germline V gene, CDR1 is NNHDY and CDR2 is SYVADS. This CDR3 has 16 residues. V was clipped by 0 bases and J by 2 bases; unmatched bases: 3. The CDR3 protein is CASSDDWGGNTGQLYF. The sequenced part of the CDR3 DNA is TGTGCCAGCAGTGATGATTGGGGGGGGAACACCGGG.

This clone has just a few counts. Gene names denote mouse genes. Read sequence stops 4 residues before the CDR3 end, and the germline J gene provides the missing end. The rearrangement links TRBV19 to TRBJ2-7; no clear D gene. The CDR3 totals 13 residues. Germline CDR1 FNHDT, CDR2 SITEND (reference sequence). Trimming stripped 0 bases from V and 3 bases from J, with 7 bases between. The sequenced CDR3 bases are TGTGCCAGCAGTATAGATCTGGTCTAT. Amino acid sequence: CASSIDLVY. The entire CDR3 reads CASSIDLVYEQYF.

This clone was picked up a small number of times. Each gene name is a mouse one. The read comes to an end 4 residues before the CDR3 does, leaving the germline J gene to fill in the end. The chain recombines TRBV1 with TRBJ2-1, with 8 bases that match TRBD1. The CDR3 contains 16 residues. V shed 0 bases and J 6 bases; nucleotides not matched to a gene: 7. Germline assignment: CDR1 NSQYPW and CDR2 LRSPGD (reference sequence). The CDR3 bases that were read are TGCACCTGCAGTGCAGATCGGGCAGGGGGCGTTGCT. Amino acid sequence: CTCSADRAGGVA. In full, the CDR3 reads CTCSADRAGGVAEQFF.

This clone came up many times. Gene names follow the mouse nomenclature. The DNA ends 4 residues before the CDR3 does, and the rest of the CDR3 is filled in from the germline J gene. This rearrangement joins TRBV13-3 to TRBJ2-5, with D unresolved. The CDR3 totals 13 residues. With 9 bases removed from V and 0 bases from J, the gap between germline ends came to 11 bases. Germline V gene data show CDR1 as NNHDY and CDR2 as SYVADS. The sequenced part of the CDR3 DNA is TGTGCCACCGCGACAATTAACCAAGAC. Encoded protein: CATATINQD. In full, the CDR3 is CATATINQDTQYF.

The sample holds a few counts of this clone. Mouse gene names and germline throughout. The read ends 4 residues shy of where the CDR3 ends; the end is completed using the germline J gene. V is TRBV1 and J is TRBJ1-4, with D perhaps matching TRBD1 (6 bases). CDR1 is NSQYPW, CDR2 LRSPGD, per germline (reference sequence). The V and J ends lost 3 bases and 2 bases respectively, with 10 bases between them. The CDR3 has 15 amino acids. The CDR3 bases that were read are TGCACCTGCAGTGCCGGGACACTCTCCAACGAA. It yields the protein CTCSAGTLSNE. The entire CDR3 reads CTCSAGTLSNERLFF.